A single sample is the source of the 26 T cell receptor beta chains below, sequenced in a study of T-cell reconstitution after alpha-beta-depleted transplantation in children. Construction of the TCRbeta library involved unique molecular identifiers. From the PCR reads, TCRdb called clonotypes with MiXCR, one entry per CDR3 protein. The sample lists 700,000 to 850,000 distinct CDR3 sequences, roughly 15% occurring once. The sequenced sample was PBMCs, mostly from graft donor cells, obtained 360 days after TCRalphabeta/CD19-depleted stem cell transplant. Receptors originate from a male patient under 18 who had a stem cell transplant for acute lymphoblastic leukemia, so the T cells may come from the graft donor.

In its sample, this clonotype was seen a few times. The CDR3 is CSAREHRSNYGYTF. In DNA, the CDR3 is TGCAGTGCTAGAGAGCACAGGTCGAACTATGGCTACACCTTC. This chain joins TRBV20-1 and TRBJ1-2, with D perhaps TRBD1 (5 bases). This CDR3 is 14 amino acids long. Germline V gene lookup returns CDR1 DFQATT and CDR2 SNEGSKA (reference sequence). Trimming stripped 0 bases from V and 2 bases from J, with 10 bases between.

J is TRBJ1-4 and V is TRBV5-1; D gene unclear. The CDR3 has 14 amino acids. Germline V CDR1 and CDR2: SGHRS, YFSETQ. The V gene lost 0 bases and the J gene lost 10 bases, with 13 bases spanning the gap. The CDR3 protein is CASSLEPSAAKLFF. The DNA of the CDR3 is TGCGCCAGCAGCTTGGAACCTTCGGCTGCAAAACTGTTTTTT.

In this sample, this clonotype turned up a few times. The chain has TRBV24-1 and TRBJ2-1, with TRBD2 as a possible D gene (6 bases). There are 13 residues in the CDR3. Germline lookup yields CDR1 KGHDR and CDR2 SFDVKD. Trimming shortened V by 8 bases and J by 9 bases, and 16 bases separated the two germline ends. CDR3 nucleotide sequence: TGTGCCACCAATCGGCCTAGCGTTTCTGAGCAGTTCTTC. Protein product: CATNRPSVSEQFF.

This clonotype is a singleton in its sample. The chain carries TRBV11-2 and TRBJ2-1; D might be TRBD2 (6 bases). The V gene lost 5 bases and the J gene lost 5 bases, with 25 bases spanning the gap. This CDR3 spans 18 amino acids. Germline lookup yields CDR1 SGHAT and CDR2 FQNNGV. The CDR3 here is CASSPSFLGRDLHNEQFF. CDR3 sequence (DNA): TGTGCCAGCAGCCCATCCTTTTTAGGGCGGGACCTCCACAATGAGCAGTTCTTC.

This clonotype was recorded at least ten times. V and J are TRBV7-6 and TRBJ2-5; D is uncertain. The CDR3 covers 15 residues. Trimming pared 5 bases from V and 1 base from J, leaving 14 bases between. CDR1 is SGHVS and CDR2 is FNYEAQ in the germline V gene. CDR3 nucleotide sequence: TGTGCCAGCAGCATCCGGACGGAACCCCAAGAGACCCAGTACTTC. Translating gives CASSIRTEPQETQYF.

V and J are TRBV25-1 and TRBJ1-2, with 7 nucleotides matching TRBD1. Trimming removed 7 bases from V and 1 base from J; junction bases left unmatched: 6. Germline values: CDR1 MGHDK, CDR2 SYGVNS. This CDR3 contains 14 residues. The CDR3 nucleotides read TGTGCCAGCACCTCGGACAGGCTTAACTATGGCTACACCTTC. Translating gives CASTSDRLNYGYTF.

This chain links TRBV2 with TRBJ1-1; no definite D call. Germline V CDR1 and CDR2: SNHLY, FYNNEI. This CDR3 has 11 amino acids. V lost 0 bases to trimming and J lost 11 bases, with 7 bases between them. CDR3 coding DNA: TGTGCCAGCAGTGAAGCCGAGGAGGCTTTCTTT. The encoded protein is CASSEAEEAFF.

This clonotype was observed a few times. The V and J genes are TRBV5-1 and TRBJ2-3, with 14 positions matching TRBD2. With V trimmed by 4 bases and J by 5 bases, 6 bases remained unmatched. The CDR3 sequence is 16 residues long. Germline CDR1 reads SGHRS; CDR2 reads YFSETQ. In DNA form, the CDR3 reads TGCGCCAGCAGCATCAAGACTAGCGGGAGGGGAGATACGCAGTATTTT. Protein product: CASSIKTSGRGDTQYF.

This clonotype turned up a few times. This chain joins TRBV6-1 and TRBJ2-7; 11 bases are shared with TRBD1. The germline gives CDR1 MNHNS, CDR2 SASEGT. V dropped 5 bases and J dropped 6; count of bases not matched to a gene: 6. The CDR3 is 14 residues long. The CDR3 reads CASSRAGTGGEQYF. The CDR3 region has the DNA TGTGCCAGCAGTAGGGCCGGGACAGGGGGCGAGCAGTACTTC.

CDR3 residues: CASSSDVAGVGYNEQFF. The CDR3 region has the DNA TGTGCCAGCAGCTCAGATGTAGCGGGAGTGGGGTACAATGAGCAGTTCTTC. V gene TRBV7-9 combines with J gene TRBJ2-1; 9 nucleotides agree with TRBD2. V shed 4 bases and J 4 bases; nucleotides not matched to a gene: 11. This CDR3 comprises 17 residues. CDR1 is SEHNR and CDR2 is FQNEAQ in the germline V gene (reference sequence).

The genes are TRBV20-1 and TRBJ1-4, with 7 bases aligning to TRBD1. The germline gives CDR1 DFQATT, CDR2 SNEGSKA (reference sequence). The V and J ends lost 1 base and 0 bases, in that order; junction bases with no gene match: 8. The CDR3 consists of 17 residues. The CDR3 loop reads CSARGGGRLATNEKLFF. The CDR3 DNA is TGCAGTGCTAGAGGAGGGGGCAGATTAGCAACTAATGAAAAACTGTTTTTT.

The chain combines TRBV10-3 with TRBJ2-7, with 7 bases fitting TRBD2. Germline CDR1 reads ENHRY; CDR2 reads SYGVKD. The CDR3 runs to 14 residues. The V and J ends lost 3 bases and 3 bases, in that order; junction bases with no gene match: 5. The CDR3 sequence: CAISDRAGVYEQYF. The CDR3 DNA follows: TGTGCCATCAGTGATAGGGCGGGGGTCTACGAGCAGTACTTC.

This clonotype was counted between two and nine times. This chain uses TRBV29-1 with TRBJ2-1; 11 bases line up with TRBD2. Trimming took 3 bases from V and 8 from J; bases not matched to a gene: 6. This CDR3 has 14 residues. Germline V lookup: CDR1 SQVTM, CDR2 ANQGSEA. CDR3 protein: CSVDIAGGIDEQFF. For the CDR3, the DNA is TGCAGCGTTGATATAGCGGGAGGGATCGATGAGCAGTTCTTC.

This clonotype occurred many times. The chain is built from TRBV12-3 or TRBV12-4 and TRBJ2-7, with TRBD2 as a possible D gene (6 bases). This CDR3 has 14 residues. V gave up 6 bases and J gave up 2 bases, with 14 bases separating them. CDR3 loop: CASSLPTSPYEQYF. As DNA, the CDR3 is TGTGCCAGCAGCTTACCGACTAGTCCCTACGAGCAGTACTTC.

This clonotype occurred a few times. The chain has TRBV29-1 and TRBJ2-5; weak D call: TRBD2 (6 bases). The CDR3 loop spans 12 amino acids. V gave up 4 bases and J gave up 5 bases, with 11 bases separating them. Germline loops: CDR1 SQVTM, CDR2 ANQGSEA. Written as DNA, the CDR3 is TGCAGCGTTGTGCCGGAGGGGGAGACCCAGTACTTC. The encoded protein is CSVVPEGETQYF.

The rearrangement links TRBV7-9 to TRBJ2-5, with D possibly matching TRBD1 (6 bases). The CDR3 is 12 amino acids. Germline loops: CDR1 SEHNR, CDR2 FQNEAQ (reference sequence). V lost 7 bases, J lost 10 bases, and 16 bases lay in between. CDR3 in amino acids: CASNDRSGNQYF. The CDR3 bases are TGTGCCAGCAATGACAGGTCGGGAAACCAGTACTTC.

The chain uses TRBV20-1 and TRBJ2-3; D perhaps matches TRBD2 (6 bases). CDR3 length: 15 residues. Per germline, CDR1 DFQATT and CDR2 SNEGSKA (reference sequence). The DNA of the CDR3 is TGCAGCTGGTGTGTGGGGGGAGAGGGCACAGATACGCAGTATTTT. Translating it yields CSWCVGGEGTDTQYF.

The CDR3 DNA reads TGTGCCACCAGTGATTCCGGGACAGGGGTCAATGAGCAGTTCTTC. It codes for CATSDSGTGVNEQFF. The chain combines TRBV24-1 with TRBJ2-1; 10 bases are shared with TRBD1. Germline values: CDR1 KGHDR, CDR2 SFDVKD. The CDR3 sequence is 15 residues long. With V trimmed by 2 bases and J by 6 bases, 3 bases remained unmatched.

This clonotype came up a few times. The J gene is TRBJ2-1, the V gene TRBV24-1; 10 nucleotides match TRBD2. CDR3 length equals 15 residues. V lost 4 bases and J lost 7; bases outside the gene matches: 6. CDR1 is KGHDR and CDR2 is SFDVKD in the germline V gene. Here the CDR3 reads CATSDVAGGVNEQFF. In DNA, the CDR3 is TGTGCCACCAGTGACGTAGCGGGAGGTGTTAATGAGCAGTTCTTC.

This clonotype showed up many times. The CDR3 region is CASTPGTRGDREQFF. The CDR3 nucleotides read TGCGCCAGCACCCCCGGGACTAGGGGGGATCGGGAGCAGTTCTTC. The chain is built from TRBV5-1 and TRBJ2-1, with 8 nucleotides matching TRBD2. Germline trimming cut 6 bases from V and 10 bases from J; bases unmatched to any gene: 15. The CDR3 totals 15 residues. Germline CDR1 SGHRS, CDR2 YFSETQ.

This chain uses TRBV4-1 with TRBJ2-3, with a weak D call TRBD1 (6 bases). The CDR3 has 17 residues. V lost 4 bases to trimming and J lost 2 bases, with 19 bases between them. Germline CDR1 reads MGHRA; CDR2 reads YSYEKL. CDR3 sequence: CASSPPWGLPNTDTQYF. In DNA, the CDR3 is TGCGCCAGCAGCCCGCCCTGGGGGCTCCCAAACACAGATACGCAGTATTTT.

The rearrangement links TRBV6-2 or TRBV6-3 to TRBJ2-7; D may be TRBD1 (7 bases). The CDR3 extends over 15 amino acids. Trimming took off 5 bases at V and 5 bases at J, with 19 bases between the two ends. CDR1 is MNHEY and CDR2 is SVGEGT in the germline V gene. The chain's CDR3 is CASSQGGTGRHEQYF. The CDR3 region has the DNA TGTGCCAGCAGTCAGGGGGGCACAGGGAGGCACGAGCAGTACTTC.

In its sample, this clonotype was seen many times. The chain carries TRBV4-1 and TRBJ2-7; TRBD1 is a possible D gene (5 bases). V lost 2 bases and J lost 6, with 14 bases in between. The CDR3 is 14 amino acids. The germline V gene encodes CDR1 MGHRA and CDR2 YSYEKL. The CDR3, as DNA: TGCGCCAGCAGCCAACAAACCGGTAGGGGCGAGCAGTACTTC. Translating it yields CASSQQTGRGEQYF.

This chain links TRBV11-2 with TRBJ2-3, with 7 bases lining up with TRBD2. This CDR3 has 17 residues. In germline, CDR1 is SGHAT, CDR2 FQNNGV. J was trimmed by 1 base and V by 1 base; bases with no gene match: 8. CDR3 in DNA: TGTGCCAGCAGCTTAGGAAGCGGTCTAGCGGGCACAGATACGCAGTATTTT. It is translated as CASSLGSGLAGTDTQYF.

This clonotype has just a few counts. This chain joins TRBV9 and TRBJ1-4; 9 nucleotides align to TRBD1. Germline values: CDR1 SGDLS, CDR2 YYNGEE. J gave up 10 bases and V 3 bases, and 7 bases lay outside the gene matches. The CDR3 runs 14 residues. CDR3 DNA: TGTGCCAGCAGCGCAAGGGACAGGGCCGGAAAACTGTTTTTT. Translating gives CASSARDRAGKLFF.

In this sample, this clonotype turned up a few times. DNA of the CDR3: TGTGCCAGCAGCGCCGGGACAGTATACGAGCAGTACTTC. Its translation is CASSAGTVYEQYF. The genes are TRBV7-9 and TRBJ2-7; the match to TRBD1 covers 7 bases. The V and J ends lost 5 bases and 4 bases, in that order; junction bases with no gene match: 5. The CDR3 loop spans 13 amino acids. The germline V gene has CDR1 SEHNR and CDR2 FQNEAQ (reference sequence).